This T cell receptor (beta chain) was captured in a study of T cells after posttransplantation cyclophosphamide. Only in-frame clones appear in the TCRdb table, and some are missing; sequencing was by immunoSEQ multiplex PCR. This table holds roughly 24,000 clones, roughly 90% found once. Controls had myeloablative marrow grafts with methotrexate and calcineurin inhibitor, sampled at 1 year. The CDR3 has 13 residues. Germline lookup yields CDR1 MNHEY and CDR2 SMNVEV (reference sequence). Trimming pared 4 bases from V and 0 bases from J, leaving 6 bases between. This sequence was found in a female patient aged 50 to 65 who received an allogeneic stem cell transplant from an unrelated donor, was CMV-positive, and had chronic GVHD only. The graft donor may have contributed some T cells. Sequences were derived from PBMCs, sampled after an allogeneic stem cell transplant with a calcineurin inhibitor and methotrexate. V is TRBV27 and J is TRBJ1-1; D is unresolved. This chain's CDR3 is CASSSFMNTEAFF. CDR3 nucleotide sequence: TGTGCCAGCAGTTCCTTTATGAACACTGAAGCTTTCTTT.